This TCR beta chain was found in a study of shared clonotypes between healthy human individuals. Study as a whole: The cohort had a couple of women and a few men, ages 18 to 49.

DNA input for the unsorted PBMC replicate PCRs was approximately 300 ng, tens of thousands of T cell genomes. Clones were sequenced by immunoSEQ multiplex PCR, and TCRdb holds only the in-frame ones, with some missing. This sample yields about 470,000 clones, of which around 75% are seen a single time; approximately 13% belongs to the top ten. With respect to this clone: Antigen specificity is unknown.

Study conclusions and caveats: A small donor pool kept down the genetic and exposure-history diversity that was represented.

V was clipped by 8 bases and J by 3 bases, with 22 bases between them. This CDR3 has 16 residues. The germline V gene encodes CDR1 MDHEN and CDR2 SYDVKM. This sequence joins TRBV28 and TRBJ2-5; D call uncertain. This TCR came from a woman aged 40-49 years in good health. Some clones in this sample may be carry-over from other donors' samples. The sample consisted of PBMCs. The CDR3 DNA is TGTGCCAGCGCTCGGGCCACGGGTGTGGGGAAAGAGACCCAGTACTTC. Residues: CASARATGVGKETQYF.